The count of the clone carrying this TCR beta chain is one. Its cognate antigen is unknown. The data are from a study of long-term antiretroviral therapy in people with HIV. Findings and limits, study-wide: Clones that expanded before ART (that is, prior to treatment) dominated the repertoire at all time points. Blood collection from about 2003 to 2018 possibly occurred under older ART regimens.

Version v3.0 of the immunoSEQ assay was performed at survey level. Generated by immunoSEQ multiplex PCR, the TCRdb table keeps only in-frame clones and is missing some. This table has 35,000 or so clones, about 80% appearing once. The trim removed 1 base at V and 5 bases at J, leaving 13 bases unmatched. The germline V gene has CDR1 MGHRA and CDR2 YSYEKL. CDR3 size: 17 residues. The chain employs TRBV4-1 and TRBJ1-2; 7 positions match TRBD1. The sample consisted of unsorted PBMCs, taken 0.4 years before starting antiretroviral therapy. This TCR was sampled from a man younger than 30 with HIV. The CDR3 protein is CASSQGEGAYRQYGYTF. As DNA, the CDR3 is TGCGCCAGCAGCCAAGGGGAGGGGGCCTACCGTCAATATGGCTACACCTTC.